The 4 T cell receptor beta chains presented below share a single source sample, sequenced in a study of cytomegalovirus exposure and HLA in healthy donors. 13 Jbeta primers and 60 Vbeta primers were used for the PCR. TCRdb's copy holds only in-frame clones and misses some; the assay was immunoSEQ multiplex PCR. The data show 180,000 or so clones, around 76% seen once. Sequencing was done on a sample of PBMCs. The receptors here all came from a man aged 35 to 55 in good health and CMV-seronegative.

V gene TRBV30 combines with J gene TRBJ1-3; the match to TRBD1 covers 9 bases. Per the germline V gene, CDR1 is GTSNPN and CDR2 is SVGIG (reference sequence). The CDR3 is 12 residues long. V trimming: 5 bases; J trimming: 4 bases; junction bases outside the gene matches: 0. The CDR3 sequence is CAWGTGGNTIYF. In DNA form, the CDR3 reads TGTGCCTGGGGGACAGGGGGAAACACCATATATTTT.

The table lists this clone with a few counts. The chain employs TRBV27 and TRBJ2-3, with D uncertain. The CDR3 is 11 amino acids. Trimming took 3 bases from V and 4 from J, leaving 2 bases between them. CDR1 is MNHEY and CDR2 is SMNVEV in the germline V gene (reference sequence). The CDR3 loop reads CASSFSDTQYF. DNA of the CDR3: TGTGCCAGCAGTTTCTCAGATACGCAGTATTTT.

The V and J genes are TRBV7-9 and TRBJ2-7; 7 bases are shared with TRBD1. The CDR3 sequence is 12 residues long. Germline CDR1 reads SEHNR; CDR2 reads FQNEAQ (reference sequence). V lost 7 bases, J lost 2 bases, and 2 bases stayed unmatched. In nucleotides, the CDR3 is TGTGCCAGCACAGGGGGAACCTACGAGCAGTACTTC. Its translation: CASTGGTYEQYF.

V is TRBV6-5 and J is TRBJ1-1; 7 nucleotides agree with TRBD1. The V gene end was trimmed by 6 bases and the J gene end by 0 bases; junction bases not matched to a gene: 7. Looked up from germline, CDR1 is MNHEY and CDR2 is SVGAGI. There are 15 residues in the CDR3. The CDR3 sequence is CASSSDRALNTEAFF. As DNA, the CDR3 is TGTGCCAGCAGCTCTGACAGGGCCTTGAACACTGAAGCTTTCTTT.